One sample yielded the 13 T cell receptor beta chains listed below, sequenced in a study of identifying expanded T cells in peripheral blood. Assay used: immunoSEQ multiplex PCR; TCRdb lists only in-frame clones, some missing. The sample lists about 84,000 clones, roughly 86% occurring once. The specimen sequenced was blood. The receptors were sampled from a person between 18 and 75 years old in good health.

The V gene is TRBV5-4, the J gene TRBJ1-5, with D possibly being TRBD1 (5 bases). The CDR3 loop spans 17 amino acids. Trimming took 1 base from V and 0 from J, leaving 14 bases between them. CDR1 SGHNT and CDR2 YYREEE come from the germline V gene (reference sequence). In DNA form, the CDR3 reads TGTGCCAGCAGCTTGAGAGGGCAGGGCCATAGCAATCAGCCCCAGCATTTT. Translated: CASSLRGQGHSNQPQHF.

The CDR3 DNA reads TGTGCCAGCAGCCGGGACAGGCCCCCCTATGGCTACACCTTC. Residues: CASSRDRPPYGYTF. The chain combines TRBV6-5 with TRBJ1-2; 8 bases fit TRBD1. J was trimmed by 4 bases and V by 6 bases; bases with no gene match: 7. The CDR3 covers 14 residues. The germline V gene has CDR1 MNHEY and CDR2 SVGAGI.

This chain links TRBV4-3 with TRBJ1-5, with D tentatively TRBD1 (6 bases). The CDR3 length is 15 residues. The germline gives CDR1 LGHNA, CDR2 YSLEER. V was cut by 1 base and J by 7 bases, with 14 bases left in between. The DNA for the CDR3 is TGCGCCAGCAGCCAAGGCCAGGGGACCCAGCAGCCCCAGCATTTT. It encodes CASSQGQGTQQPQHF.

This clone was seen a few times. The chain links TRBV11-2 to TRBJ2-3; D possibly corresponds to TRBD2 (6 bases). The V end lost 0 bases, the J end lost 3 bases, and 13 bases lay between the germline ends. CDR3 length equals 16 residues. Per germline, CDR1 SGHAT and CDR2 FQNNGV. The CDR3 DNA reads as TGTGCCAGCAGCTTAGATTCGGGGGTAAGGACAGATACGCAGTATTTT. Its translation: CASSLDSGVRTDTQYF.

This rearrangement joins TRBV7-2 to TRBJ1-2; D gene uncertain. V lost 5 bases, J lost 7 bases, and 23 bases lay in between. Germline lookup yields CDR1 SGHTA and CDR2 FQGNSA. This CDR3 spans 16 amino acids. DNA for the CDR3: TGTGCCAGCAGCCCGGGCGGTTCGGTCGGGATTGGTGGCTACACCTTC. Translating gives CASSPGGSVGIGGYTF.

The chain joins TRBV7-2 to TRBJ1-6, with D perhaps TRBD1 (6 bases). V gave up 5 bases and J gave up 0 bases, with 14 bases separating them. The germline gives CDR1 SGHTA, CDR2 FQGNSA. This CDR3 contains 17 residues. The CDR3 protein is CASSPMGGSSYNSPLHF. The CDR3 bases are TGTGCCAGCAGCCCAATGGGGGGCAGCTCCTATAATTCACCCCTCCACTTT.

Here the CDR3 reads CASSAQGNTEAFF. DNA of the CDR3: TGTGCCAGCAGTGCCCAGGGGAACACTGAAGCTTTCTTT. This chain connects TRBV2 to TRBJ1-1, with a weak D call TRBD1 (5 bases). This CDR3 has 13 amino acids. Per the germline V gene, CDR1 is SNHLY and CDR2 is FYNNEI. V lost 4 bases and J lost 1, with 7 bases in between. The full variable domain, in which reference TRBV2 and TRBJ1-1 provide the parts outside the CDR3, is EPEVTQTPSHQVTQMGQEVILRCVPISNHLYFYWYRQILGQKVEFLVSFYNNEISEKSEIFDDQFSVERPDGSNFTLKIRSTKLEDSAMYFCASSAQGNTEAFFGQGTRLTVV.

The chain joins TRBV19 to TRBJ1-2; D is perhaps TRBD1 (5 bases). The CDR3 extends over 23 amino acids. V gave up 0 bases and J gave up 0 bases, with 32 bases separating them. Germline V CDR1 and CDR2: LNHDA, SQIVND (reference sequence). The CDR3 DNA reads as TGTGCCAGTAGTATAGATCCGATAAGGGGTGAAGGGTCCCCCACGACCGCTAACTATGGCTACACCTTC. This codes for CASSIDPIRGEGSPTTANYGYTF.

This clone was recorded a few times. The chain combines TRBV27 with TRBJ2-5; 9 bases are a match to TRBD1. In germline, CDR1 is MNHEY, CDR2 SMNVEV (reference sequence). The CDR3 is 15 amino acids. V dropped 3 bases and J dropped 2; count of bases not matched to a gene: 4. CDR3 sequence (DNA): TGTGCCAGCAGTTTGGGACAGGGTAGTCAAGAGACCCAGTACTTC. This sequence encodes CASSLGQGSQETQYF.

The J gene is TRBJ2-1, the V gene TRBV6-4, with 11 bases that match TRBD2. CDR3 size: 16 residues. After removal of 6 bases from V and 7 bases from J, the junction contained 11 bases not matched to a gene. CDR1 and CDR2 from the germline V gene are MRHNA and SNTAGT. DNA of the CDR3: TGTGCCAGCAGATCCACTAGCGGGGGCCCCGGGAATGAGCAGTTCTTC. This encodes CASRSTSGGPGNEQFF.

V is TRBV6-5 and J is TRBJ2-6; 7 bases are shared with TRBD1. Trimming removed 6 bases from V and 1 base from J; junction bases left unmatched: 3. This CDR3 region has 15 residues. Germline CDR1 and CDR2: MNHEY and SVGAGI. Written as DNA, the CDR3 is TGTGCCAGCAGCCTCAGGGGGTCTGGGGCCAACGTCCTGACTTTC. Protein: CASSLRGSGANVLTF.

The chain recombines TRBV7-9 with TRBJ2-3; 9 nucleotides align to TRBD1. Germline V gene sequence: CDR1 SEHNR, CDR2 FQNEAQ (reference sequence). The CDR3 runs 15 residues. With 3 bases clipped from V and 4 bases from J, the junction kept 5 bases outside the gene matches. The CDR3 protein is CASSFWTGDADTQYF. The DNA for the CDR3 is TGTGCCAGCAGCTTTTGGACAGGGGATGCAGATACGCAGTATTTT.

The J gene is TRBJ2-2, the V gene TRBV9; D may be TRBD1 or TRBD2 (6 bases each). Germline V lookup: CDR1 SGDLS, CDR2 YYNGEE. The length of the CDR3 is 15 residues. V was pared by 6 bases and J by 4 bases, with 16 bases between. The CDR3, as DNA: TGTGCCAGCAAGAAGGGGGGTACGACCACCGGGGAGCTGTTTTTT. This sequence encodes CASKKGGTTTGELFF.